The clone carrying this TCR beta chain was seen only a few times. Its target is not known. The sample is drawn from a study of identical twins' blood T cells. Study-level findings and limits: Abundant TCRbeta CDR3s overlapped more between twins than with unrelated donors. Shared CDR3 clonotype counts between two donors mainly tracked the product of their cloneset sizes, twins included.

V lost 1 base and J 0 bases, leaving 7 bases between the germline ends. The CDR3 runs 14 residues. In germline, CDR1 is SGHAT, CDR2 FQNNGV. Via MiXCR, TCRdb re-called the 5' RACE reads, giving one row per CDR3 protein. The sample carries hundreds of thousands of distinct CDR3 sequences, over 25% recorded once. The receptor's source is a woman aged 18-49 years in good health. Sample: PBMCs. The rearrangement links TRBV11-2 to TRBJ2-7; D unclear. In nucleotides, the CDR3 is TGTGCCAGCAGCTTAGGACTCCTCTCCTACGAGCAGTACTTC. Protein product: CASSLGLLSYEQYF. Using reference TRBV11-2 and TRBJ2-7 for the parts outside the CDR3, the full variable domain is EAGVAQSPRYKIIEKRQSVAFWCNPISGHATLYWYQQILGQGPKLLIQFQNNGVVDDSQLPKDRFSAERLKGVDSTLKIQPAKLEDSAVYLCASSLGLLSYEQYFGPGTRLTVT.